The T cell receptor (beta chain) under discussion was sequenced for a study of blood T cell repertoires in COVID-19. In its sample, this clone was seen once. In the original workflow: Using reference gene primer amplification, nucleated cell counts were estimated. Sequenced by immunoSEQ multiplex PCR; TCRdb stores in-frame clones only, minus some. D and trimming come from the DNA, and the V and J calls and clone size come from that table. The data show approximately 61,000 clones, roughly three quarters seen once. This CDR3 region has 11 residues. Trimming left V 1 base short and J 5 bases short, with 3 bases between. Looked up from germline, CDR1 is MGHDK and CDR2 is SYGVNS.

The rearrangement uses TRBV25-1 and TRBJ2-7; D unclear. Sequencing was done on a sample of peripheral blood. The TCR comes from a human donor in a cohort sampled during active COVID-19. CDR3 region: CASSEWHEQYF. The CDR3 DNA reads TGTGCCAGCAGTGAATGGCACGAGCAGTACTTC.